Listed here are 23 T cell receptor beta chains from one sample, sequenced in a study of blood T cell repertoires in COVID-19. Here immunoSEQ multiplex PCR was the method, and the copy in TCRdb shows in-frame clones only, minus some. The table records 200,000 to 300,000 clones, around 88% of them present only once. The sample consisted of PBMCs or T cells enriched from blood (not recorded which). The receptors stem from a woman aged 40 to 50 with acute COVID-19.

The chain combines TRBV6-5 with TRBJ1-6; 11 positions match TRBD1. The CDR3 contains 14 residues. Germline CDR1 is MNHEY and CDR2 is SVGAGI. Germline trimming cut 7 bases from V and 9 bases from J; bases unmatched to any gene: 5. CDR3 DNA sequence: TGTGCCAGCAATCAAGGGACAGGGGGTTCACCCCTCCACTTT. This encodes CASNQGTGGSPLHF.

V usage is TRBV5-4 and J usage is TRBJ1-6; 7 bases are a match to TRBD1. The CDR3 has 14 amino acids. Per germline, CDR1 SGHNT and CDR2 YYREEE (reference sequence). Unmatched junction bases numbered 6, after V lost 4 bases and J lost 8 bases. CDR3 sequence: CASSREQGYSPLHF. The CDR3 DNA reads TGTGCCAGCAGCCGGGAACAGGGGTATTCACCCCTCCACTTT.

This chain connects TRBV25-1 to TRBJ2-3; tentatively, D is TRBD2 (6 bases). Germline loops: CDR1 MGHDK, CDR2 SYGVNS. CDR3 length equals 13 residues. Deletions cut 2 bases from V and 3 bases from J, with 6 bases between. The CDR3 spells CASSERETDTQYF. CDR3 coding DNA: TGTGCCAGCAGTGAACGGGAGACAGATACGCAGTATTTT.

The V and J genes are TRBV6-5 and TRBJ1-1; D gene uncertain. CDR3 length equals 14 residues. Germline-derived CDR1 and CDR2 are MNHEY and SVGAGI. The V and J ends lost 6 bases and 1 base respectively, with 12 bases between them. The CDR3, as DNA: TGTGCCAGCAGCTTGACACCGCCGAACACTGAAGCTTTCTTT. Translating gives CASSLTPPNTEAFF.

The genes are TRBV12-5 and TRBJ2-3, with a tentative D call TRBD2 (5 bases). CDR1 is LGHNT, CDR2 FRNRAP, per germline. The CDR3 runs 16 residues. V was clipped by 0 bases and J by 0 bases, with 10 bases between them. CDR3 residues: CASGLVISASTDTQYF. CDR3 coding DNA: TGTGCTAGTGGTTTGGTCATTAGCGCTAGCACAGATACGCAGTATTTT.

This clone was seen a single time. The V gene is TRBV7-9, the J gene TRBJ1-4; D is unclear. There are 17 residues in the CDR3. Germline assignment: CDR1 SEHNR and CDR2 FQNEAQ (reference sequence). V shed 5 bases and J shed 0 bases, with 16 bases lying between them. CDR3 sequence reads: CASSERADRATNEKLFF. DNA for the CDR3: TGTGCCAGCAGCGAGAGGGCGGACCGAGCAACTAATGAAAAACTGTTTTTT.

The chain employs TRBV5-6 and TRBJ2-3, with 13 nucleotides matching TRBD2. Germline V CDR1 and CDR2: SGHDT, YYEEEE. The CDR3 totals 17 residues. Trimming cost V 4 bases and J 7 bases; bases outside gene matches: 12. CDR3 coding DNA: TGTGCCAGCAGCCCGTTAGGACTAGCGGGAGTTGGATATACGCAGTATTTT. It codes for CASSPLGLAGVGYTQYF.

The V and J genes are TRBV18 and TRBJ1-4; D ambiguous. The CDR3 consists of 12 residues. Germline V gene lookup returns CDR1 KGHSH and CDR2 LQKENI. The ends were cut back, 6 bases at V and 6 bases at J, with 8 bases in the middle. The CDR3: CASSSFDEKLFF. CDR3 coding DNA: TGTGCCAGCTCCTCCTTCGATGAAAAACTGTTTTTT.

The V gene is TRBV24-1, the J gene TRBJ1-1; D gene uncertain. Deletions cut 7 bases from V and 1 base from J, with 6 bases between. In germline, CDR1 is KGHDR, CDR2 SFDVKD. The CDR3 runs to 12 residues. In DNA form, the CDR3 reads TGTGCCACCAGCCCGGGGAACACTGAAGCTTTCTTT. Amino acids: CATSPGNTEAFF.

This chain joins TRBV19 and TRBJ1-2; a possible D gene is TRBD1 (6 bases). The V gene lost 11 bases and the J gene lost 8 bases, with 21 bases spanning the gap. Germline CDR1 reads LNHDA; CDR2 reads SQIVND (reference sequence). This CDR3 is built from 13 residues. In nucleotides, the CDR3 is TGTGCCGGCAGACGGCAGGGGTCGGGGGGCTACACCTTC. Protein product: CAGRRQGSGGYTF.

V usage is TRBV7-2 and J usage is TRBJ2-7, with 7 bases identical to TRBD1. This CDR3 has 14 amino acids. CDR1 and CDR2 from the germline V gene are SGHTA and FQGNSA. The V gene end was trimmed by 5 bases and the J gene end by 4 bases; junction bases not matched to a gene: 8. In DNA form, the CDR3 reads TGTGCCAGCAGCCGTGATGAGGGGGCATACGAGCAGTACGTC. Its translation is CASSRDEGAYEQYV.

The chain couples TRBV19 to TRBJ1-4; a possible D gene is TRBD1 (6 bases). Germline assignment: CDR1 LNHDA and CDR2 SQIVND (reference sequence). This CDR3 contains 15 residues. Trimming pared 3 bases from V and 0 bases from J, leaving 8 bases between. CDR3 nucleotides: TGTGCCAGTAGTATGGGGGCAACAACTAATGAAAAACTGTTTTTT. This sequence encodes CASSMGATTNEKLFF.

The chain combines TRBV28 with TRBJ2-2; no firm D call. The CDR3 extends over 13 amino acids. Trimming removed 6 bases from V and 2 bases from J, with 7 bases in between. Germline V gene sequence: CDR1 MDHEN, CDR2 SYDVKM. This CDR3 is CASSRINTGELFF. The CDR3, as DNA: TGTGCCAGCAGCAGGATCAACACCGGGGAGCTGTTTTTT.

This clone was counted a single time. The genes are TRBV5-3 and TRBJ2-1, with 14 positions matching TRBD2. TRBV5-3 is an open reading frame whose function is uncertain. V lost 4 bases, J lost 0 bases, and 3 bases stayed unmatched. The CDR3 is 17 residues long. Written as DNA, the CDR3 is TGTGCCAGAAGCCTAGGGACTAGCGGGAGCTCCTACAATGAGCAGTTCTTC. Residues: CARSLGTSGSSYNEQFF.

The chain uses TRBV7-2 and TRBJ1-5, with no clear D. V gave up 2 bases and J gave up 5 bases, with 10 bases separating them. In germline, CDR1 is SGHTA, CDR2 FQGNSA. The CDR3 covers 14 residues. The CDR3 nucleotides read TGTGCCAGCAGCTTAATCACCGGGGATCAGCCCCAGCATTTT. Protein: CASSLITGDQPQHF.

This chain joins TRBV18 and TRBJ2-5, with 9 bases that match TRBD1. V lost 3 bases, J lost 5 bases, and 7 bases stayed unmatched. Germline V gene data show CDR1 as KGHSH and CDR2 as LQKENI. CDR3 length: 15 amino acids. The CDR3 coding sequence is TGTGCCAGCTCACCGCCAGGGACAGGGTCCGAGACCCAGTACTTC. It yields the protein CASSPPGTGSETQYF.

Only one count was recorded for this clone. The chain carries TRBV28 and TRBJ1-5; 11 nucleotides match TRBD1. Germline values: CDR1 MDHEN, CDR2 SYDVKM. The CDR3 loop spans 17 amino acids. The J segment lost 2 bases and the V segment lost 6 bases, leaving 9 bases of the junction unmatched. The CDR3 DNA is TGTGCCAGCAGACCGGACAGGGGGCGCCGTGGCAATCAGCCCCAGCATTTT. Protein: CASRPDRGRRGNQPQHF.

The chain couples TRBV27 to TRBJ2-7; 12 bases align to TRBD2. Germline lookup yields CDR1 MNHEY and CDR2 SMNVEV (reference sequence). V shed 6 bases, J shed 6 bases, and the junction held 12 bases outside the gene matches. The CDR3 spans 16 residues. This CDR3 reads CASRRLAGDEVGEQYF. Written as DNA, the CDR3 is TGTGCCAGCAGACGACTAGCGGGAGATGAGGTTGGCGAGCAGTACTTC.

As DNA, the CDR3 is TGTGCCAGCAGTTTACTTAGGGGGGAGGGCTACAATGAGCAGTTCTTC. Its translation: CASSLLRGEGYNEQFF. V is TRBV28 and J is TRBJ2-1; D may be TRBD2 (7 bases). The CDR3 extends over 16 amino acids. The germline gives CDR1 MDHEN, CDR2 SYDVKM. V lost 2 bases and J 3 bases, leaving 14 bases between the germline ends.

The chain carries TRBV18 and TRBJ1-5, with a tentative D call TRBD1 (5 bases). CDR1 and CDR2 from the germline V gene are KGHSH and LQKENI. The CDR3 is 14 amino acids. V was trimmed by 3 bases and J by 3 bases, leaving 9 bases between them. CDR3: CASSPRQINQPQHF. The CDR3 coding sequence is TGTGCCAGCTCACCTAGACAGATCAATCAGCCCCAGCATTTT.

The V call is TRBV19, the J call TRBJ2-7, with 9 positions matching TRBD2. The CDR3 sequence is 14 residues long. The germline gives CDR1 LNHDA, CDR2 SQIVND (reference sequence). With 2 bases clipped from V and 2 bases from J, the junction kept 1 base outside the gene matches. The CDR3 reads CASSISGGTYEQYF. The CDR3 DNA reads TGTGCCAGTAGTATAAGCGGGGGGACCTACGAGCAGTACTTC.

This clone was seen once. Other nucleotide sequences in the sample specify the same CDR3. The chain joins TRBV28 to TRBJ1-2; TRBD1 is a possible D gene (5 bases). The length of the CDR3 is 12 residues. Trimming removed 3 bases from V and 5 bases from J, with 7 bases in between. Germline loops: CDR1 MDHEN, CDR2 SYDVKM. In DNA form, the CDR3 reads TGTGCCAGCAGTTTGCAGGGTTATGGCTACACCTTC. Protein product: CASSLQGYGYTF.

The chain is built from TRBV21-1 and TRBJ1-5. TRBV21-1 is shown as a pseudogene. The CDR3 spans 16 residues. The chain's CDR3 is CASSKAEEGGNQPQHF. Here the CDR3 DNA reads TGTGCCAGCAGCAAAGCGGAGGAGGGAGGGAATCAGCCCCAGCATTTT.